This is a list of T cell receptor beta chains from one sample in a study of T cell responses to AZD1222 COVID-19 vaccine. The protocol was immunoSEQ multiplex PCR, while the TCRdb copy is restricted to in-frame clones and leaves out a portion. This table holds around 120,000 clones, roughly 90% found once. Sequencing used peripheral blood, obtained on day 0 of AZD1222 vaccination. The receptors were gathered from an adult in good health. Both conserved end residues are part of each CDR3. The order of the fields is D gene, J gene, clone size, V gene, CDR3 DNA, CDR3 protein. D genes are given only for firm matches. Where a row states a size, it is once, few, many or the class of an expanded clone; other rows omit it.

D: -
J: TRBJ2-5
size: -
V: TRBV13
DNA: TGTGCCAGCAGCTGGAAAAATGGCGGCCAAGAGACCCAGTACTTC
CDR3: CASSWKNGGQETQYF

D: TRBD1
J: TRBJ1-3
size: -
V: TRBV4-2
DNA: TGTGCCAGCAGCCAGGCCGGGACAGGGGGCGCAGGTGGAAACACCATATATTTT
CDR3: CASSQAGTGGAGGNTIYF

D: -
J: TRBJ2-3
size: -
V: TRBV29-1
DNA: TGCAGCGTGGGGCCGGGCCCCCAGCTGTATTTT
CDR3: CSVGPGPQLYF

D: -
J: TRBJ1-6
size: few
V: TRBV6-4
DNA: TGTGCCAGCAGTGACTCCGCGGGTGGTTCACCCCTCCACTTT
CDR3: CASSDSAGGSPLHF

D: -
J: TRBJ2-1
size: -
V: TRBV15
DNA: TGTGCCACCAGCAGAGATACCGGGAGATTCAGTTATGAGCAGTTCTTC
CDR3: CATSRDTGRFSYEQFF

D: TRBD1
J: TRBJ2-3
size: -
V: TRBV5-1
DNA: TGCGCCAGCACCCAGCAGGGGGCCGGAGATACGCAGTATTTT
CDR3: CASTQQGAGDTQYF

D: -
J: TRBJ1-4
size: once
V: TRBV5-5
DNA: TGTGCCAGCAGCACCTACGCCGGGACACCCTCCAATGAAAAACTGTTTTTT
CDR3: CASSTYAGTPSNEKLFF

D: TRBD1
J: TRBJ1-2
size: -
V: TRBV3-1/TRBV3-2
DNA: TGTGCCAGCAGCCGGGACAGGGGACTCGGTGGCTACACCTTC
CDR3: CASSRDRGLGGYTF

D: TRBD1
J: TRBJ2-7
size: -
V: TRBV27
DNA: TGTGCCAGCGTTTCCCTGGGACAGGGGGCGTACGAGCAGTACTTC
CDR3: CASVSLGQGAYEQYF

D: TRBD1
J: TRBJ1-1
size: -
V: TRBV19
DNA: TGTGCCAGTAGTATGCGGGACAGATTTATGAACACTGAAGCTTTCTTT
CDR3: CASSMRDRFMNTEAFF

D: TRBD1
J: TRBJ1-6
size: once
V: TRBV5-1
DNA: TGCGCCAGCAGCTTTTCGGGACAGGGGGCAAATTCACCCCTCCACTTT
CDR3: CASSFSGQGANSPLHF

D: -
J: TRBJ1-1
size: -
V: TRBV15
DNA: TGTGCCACCAGCAGGGGGAATTTGAACACTGAAGCTTTCTTT
CDR3: CATSRGNLNTEAFF

D: -
J: TRBJ1-5
size: -
V: TRBV18
DNA: TGTGCCAGCTCACCGAGGGGACATCGGCAGCCCCAGCATTTT
CDR3: CASSPRGHRQPQHF

D: -
J: TRBJ2-1
size: -
V: TRBV5-4
DNA: TGTGCCAGCAGCTTGCAGCGGGACAGCAACTACAATGAGCAGTTCTTC
CDR3: CASSLQRDSNYNEQFF

D: -
J: TRBJ2-2
size: -
V: TRBV24-1
DNA: TGTGCCACCATGGACCAAAACACCGGGGAGCTGTTTTTT
CDR3: CATMDQNTGELFF

D: -
J: TRBJ1-2
size: -
V: TRBV29-1
DNA: TGCAGCGTTGTTCAGGGAAGAGGGTTC
CDR3: CSVVQGRGF

D: -
J: TRBJ1-5
size: -
V: TRBV6-5
DNA: TGTGCCAGCAGTTACTTGGAGGGAGGTTCCCCACAGCATTTT
CDR3: CASSYLEGGSPQHF

D: -
J: TRBJ1-5
size: -
V: TRBV19
DNA: TGTGCCAGTAGTATCCCCCCTCAGCCCCAGCATTTT
CDR3: CASSIPPQPQHF

D: -
J: TRBJ1-5
size: few
V: TRBV28
DNA: TGTGCCAGCAGTTTACCCGCGGAGCCCCAGCATTTT
CDR3: CASSLPAEPQHF

D: -
J: TRBJ1-2
size: -
V: TRBV19
DNA: TGTGCCAGTAGCCTTCCCGGGAATTATTATGGCTACACCTTC
CDR3: CASSLPGNYYGYTF

D: TRBD1
J: TRBJ1-2
size: -
V: TRBV30
DNA: TGTGCCTGGAGGGTAGGGGGCTCCAACTATGGCTACACCTTC
CDR3: CAWRVGGSNYGYTF

D: -
J: TRBJ1-3
size: -
V: TRBV15
DNA: TGTGCCACCAGCAGAGTACCCTCTGGAAACACCATATATTTT
CDR3: CATSRVPSGNTIYF

D: TRBD1
J: TRBJ2-2
size: -
V: TRBV2
DNA: TGTGCCAGCAGACGACAGGGGATAGGCACCGGGGAGCTGTTTTTT
CDR3: CASRRQGIGTGELFF

D: -
J: TRBJ1-1
size: -
V: TRBV4-2
DNA: TGTGCCAGCAGCCAAGGATCCGGGTCTGTGGCTTTCTTT
CDR3: CASSQGSGSVAFF

D: -
J: TRBJ1-1
size: -
V: TRBV9
DNA: TGTGCCAGCAGCGTAGGCGGGGGCCTGAACACTGAAGCTTTCTTT
CDR3: CASSVGGGLNTEAFF

D: -
J: TRBJ2-7
size: -
V: TRBV18
DNA: TGTGCCAGCTCACCAGCCGATAACCTCCTCTACGAGCAGTACTTC
CDR3: CASSPADNLLYEQYF